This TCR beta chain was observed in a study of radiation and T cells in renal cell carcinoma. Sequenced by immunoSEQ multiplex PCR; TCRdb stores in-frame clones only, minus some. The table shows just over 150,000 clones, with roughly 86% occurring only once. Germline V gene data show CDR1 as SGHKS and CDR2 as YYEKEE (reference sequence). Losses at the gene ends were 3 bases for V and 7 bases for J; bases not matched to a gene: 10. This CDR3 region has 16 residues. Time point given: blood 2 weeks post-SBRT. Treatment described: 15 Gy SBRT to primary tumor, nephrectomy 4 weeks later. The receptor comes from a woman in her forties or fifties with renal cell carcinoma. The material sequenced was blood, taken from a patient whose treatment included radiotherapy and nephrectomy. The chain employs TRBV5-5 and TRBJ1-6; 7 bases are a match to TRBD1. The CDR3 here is CASSSTYRGPNSPLHF. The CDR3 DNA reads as TGTGCCAGCAGCTCCACCTACAGGGGTCCAAATTCACCCCTCCACTTT.